The next 9 T cell receptor beta chains were all read from a single sample in a study of T cell repertoires in cytomegalovirus infection. TCRdb analysed the reads with MiXCR anew, one entry per CDR3 protein. Of 150,000 or so distinct CDR3 sequences detected, 25% to 35% appear once; the ten largest clones hold 52%. For these TCRs, the target antigens are not known. Sequenced here: CD8+ T cells from cultured PBMCs, sampled from culture after CMV antigen stimulation. The receptors derive from a human donor in good health (CMV status not recorded). Some clones in this sample may be carry-over from other donors' samples.

The CDR3 loop reads CASSPGQGRNTGELFF. CDR3 sequence (DNA): TGTGCCAGCAGTCCGGGACAGGGAAGGAACACCGGGGAGCTGTTTTTT. This rearrangement joins TRBV27 to TRBJ2-2; TRBD1 aligns across 9 bases. The CDR3 runs 16 residues. Germline assignment: CDR1 MNHEY and CDR2 SMNVEV (reference sequence). Trimming removed 5 bases from V and 1 base from J; junction bases left unmatched: 5.

This clonotype showed up many times. This sequence joins TRBV28 and TRBJ1-1; 7 nucleotides align to TRBD1. The CDR3 runs to 13 residues. J was trimmed by 5 bases and V by 3 bases; bases with no gene match: 3. The V gene's germline CDR1 is MDHEN and CDR2 SYDVKM. The CDR3 DNA reads as TGTGCCAGCAGTTTCAGGGGGAGAACTGAAGCTTTCTTT. This translates into CASSFRGRTEAFF.

This clonotype has a count of ten or more. The rearrangement links TRBV11-2 to TRBJ2-1, with a tentative D call TRBD2 (5 bases). Per the germline V gene, CDR1 is SGHAT and CDR2 is FQNNGV. The V gene lost 4 bases and the J gene lost 1 base, with 11 bases spanning the gap. This CDR3 comprises 15 residues. CDR3 DNA: TGTGCCAGCAGCTCTGGACTTGGTTCCTACAATGAGCAGTTCTTC. This encodes CASSSGLGSYNEQFF.

The genes are TRBV19 and TRBJ1-1; a possible D gene is TRBD1 (5 bases). With 0 bases removed from V and 4 bases from J, the gap between germline ends came to 9 bases. This CDR3 has 14 amino acids. Per the germline V gene, CDR1 is LNHDA and CDR2 is SQIVND (reference sequence). The DNA for the CDR3 is TGTGCCAGTAGTATAGATAAGAGGGGCACTGAAGCTTTCTTT. It is translated as CASSIDKRGTEAFF.

The sample holds a few counts of this clonotype. The V call is TRBV12-3 or TRBV12-4, the J call TRBJ2-1; 7 positions agree with TRBD2. With 3 bases clipped from V and 2 bases from J, the junction kept 4 bases outside the gene matches. This CDR3 is 15 amino acids long. This CDR3 reads CASSLGGRAYNEQFF. The CDR3 DNA reads as TGTGCCAGCAGTTTGGGAGGGCGAGCCTACAATGAGCAGTTCTTC.

In its sample, this clonotype was seen a few times. This sequence joins TRBV2 and TRBJ2-7, with 12 bases matching TRBD2. The CDR3 consists of 16 residues. V lost 10 bases and J lost 2; bases outside the gene matches: 12. Germline lookup yields CDR1 SNHLY and CDR2 FYNNEI. The CDR3, as DNA: TGTGCCATCCAGAGGTGGGCTAGCGGGGGGGCCTACGAGCAGTACTTC. It encodes CAIQRWASGGAYEQYF.

CDR3 bases: TGTGCCAGCACTAAGGGACTGTACCGGTACACTGAAGCTTTCTTT. This gives the protein CASTKGLYRYTEAFF. The chain couples TRBV6-6 to TRBJ1-1, with D perhaps TRBD1 (5 bases). The V gene lost 7 bases and the J gene lost 3 bases, with 18 bases spanning the gap. Germline CDR1 and CDR2: MNHNY and SVGAGI (reference sequence). The CDR3 totals 15 residues.

The chain couples TRBV25-1 to TRBJ1-6; 8 nucleotides match TRBD1. The ends lost 4 bases at V and 13 bases at J; junction bases unmatched: 9. The CDR3 totals 14 residues. The V gene's germline CDR1 is MGHDK and CDR2 SYGVNS. In DNA, the CDR3 is TGTGCCAGCAGTGTTCAGGGGGCAATAGTGCCCCTCCACTTT. Amino acid sequence: CASSVQGAIVPLHF.

This clonotype showed up just a few times. The CDR3, as DNA: TGCAGCGCCGACAGGGAAGGATTGGACACTGAAGCTTTCTTT. Translating it yields CSADREGLDTEAFF. The chain links TRBV29-1 to TRBJ1-1; TRBD1 matches at 7 bases. Losses at the gene ends were 7 bases for V and 3 bases for J; bases not matched to a gene: 11. Germline assignment: CDR1 SQVTM and CDR2 ANQGSEA. The CDR3 sequence is 14 residues long.